This T cell receptor beta chain was identified during a study of T-cell memory formation after mild COVID-19. CDR1 is SGDLS and CDR2 is YYNGEE in the germline V gene. With 4 bases clipped from V and 5 bases from J, the junction kept 14 bases outside the gene matches. The CDR3 covers 19 residues. MiXCR, applied by TCRdb to the 5' RACE reads, yields one record per CDR3 protein. Of approximately 490,000 distinct CDR3 sequences in the sample, roughly 22% were seen once. This rearrangement joins TRBV9 to TRBJ2-5; 16 bases agree with TRBD2. The sample was PBMCs or a T cell subset sorted from them (not recorded which). The sequence was collected from an adult woman who had mild COVID-19 (a few samples of this study predate the infection). Cell type and time point are not known. The CDR3 coding sequence is TGTGCCAGCAGCCCCGAAGGGACTAGCGGGGGGGTAACCCACGAGACCCAGTACTTC. This gives the protein CASSPEGTSGGVTHETQYF.